A single sample is the source of the 21 T cell receptor beta chains below, sequenced in a study of identical twins. MiXCR, applied by TCRdb to the 5' RACE reads, yields one record per CDR3 protein. The data hold fewer than 650,000 distinct CDR3 sequences, with 7.1% observed a single time. The data also belong to a second study, concerning yellow fever vaccine responses in identical twins.

Material for sequencing was PBMCs. The receptors originated from a woman in her late teens or twenties in good health.

The chain combines TRBV28 with TRBJ2-3; TRBD2 matches at 12 bases. J gave up 4 bases and V 5 bases, and 7 bases lay outside the gene matches. Germline loops: CDR1 MDHEN, CDR2 SYDVKM. The CDR3 has 16 residues. The CDR3 sequence: CASSLRLAGVADTQYF. CDR3 nucleotide sequence: TGTGCCAGCAGTCTCCGACTAGCGGGAGTAGCAGATACGCAGTATTTT.

This clonotype turned up a few times. V gene TRBV4-1 combines with J gene TRBJ2-1; 9 bases match TRBD1. The CDR3 runs 18 residues. Germline CDR1 reads MGHRA; CDR2 reads YSYEKL. After removal of 2 bases from V and 5 bases from J, the junction contained 13 bases not matched to a gene. Here the CDR3 DNA reads TGCGCCAGCAGCCAAAAACCCCCCGAGACAGGGGGAGACAATGAGCAGTTCTTC. It encodes CASSQKPPETGGDNEQFF.

The V and J genes are TRBV6-2 or TRBV6-3 and TRBJ1-6, with a weak D call TRBD1 (6 bases). V gave up 4 bases and J gave up 10 bases, with 20 bases separating them. Germline V gene lookup returns CDR1 MNHEY and CDR2 SVGEGT. CDR3 length equals 16 residues. The CDR3 reads CASSSRGGGWGSPLHF. As DNA, the CDR3 is TGTGCCAGCAGTTCCAGGGGAGGTGGCTGGGGGTCACCCCTCCACTTT.

This clonotype appeared many times. V and J are TRBV27 and TRBJ2-3; 9 nucleotides agree with TRBD2. Germline assignment: CDR1 MNHEY and CDR2 SMNVEV (reference sequence). This CDR3 spans 14 amino acids. The V gene end was trimmed by 5 bases and the J gene end by 10 bases; junction bases not matched to a gene: 10. The CDR3 region has the DNA TGTGCCAGCAGTCCCGGTTTTAGCGGGAGTGCGCAGTATTTT. Its translation is CASSPGFSGSAQYF.

A few counts support this clonotype. The chain employs TRBV9 and TRBJ2-2; D unresolved. V was pared by 0 bases and J by 6 bases, with 12 bases between. Germline V CDR1 and CDR2: SGDLS, YYNGEE. The CDR3 consists of 15 residues. CDR3 protein: CASSVDPPGAGELFF. The CDR3 nucleotides are TGTGCCAGCAGCGTAGACCCCCCTGGGGCCGGGGAGCTGTTTTTT.

At least ten counts were recorded for this clonotype. The chain uses TRBV20-1 and TRBJ2-1, with D hard to call. Deletions cut 4 bases from V and 0 bases from J, with 7 bases between. Per the germline V gene, CDR1 is DFQATT and CDR2 is SNEGSKA (reference sequence). The CDR3 covers 13 residues. The chain's CDR3 is CSAKRVSYNEQFF. The CDR3 DNA reads TGCAGTGCTAAAAGGGTCTCCTACAATGAGCAGTTCTTC.

In its sample, this clonotype was seen many times. The V gene is TRBV6-1, the J gene TRBJ2-1; 11 bases agree with TRBD2. The CDR3 has 15 residues. J lost 8 bases, V lost 5 bases, and 8 bases had no gene match. The V gene's germline CDR1 is MNHNS and CDR2 SASEGT. CDR3 coding DNA: TGTGCCAGCAGTCCCATTAGCGGGGGGGGGGATGAGCAGTTCTTC. Translating gives CASSPISGGGDEQFF.

The chain is built from TRBV7-2 and TRBJ2-4; 11 bases line up with TRBD1. The CDR3 length is 15 residues. V was clipped by 4 bases and J by 6 bases; unmatched bases: 5. Germline V gene sequence: CDR1 SGHTA, CDR2 FQGNSA. The CDR3 sequence: CASSWTGGAGNIQYF. In DNA form, the CDR3 reads TGTGCCAGCAGCTGGACAGGGGGCGCGGGAAACATTCAGTACTTC.

This clonotype has just a few counts. The chain is built from TRBV18 and TRBJ1-6; a weak D match, TRBD1 (5 bases). Trimming cost V 3 bases and J 9 bases, with 12 bases left between them. The CDR3 covers 14 residues. Germline V CDR1 and CDR2: KGHSH, LQKENI. The chain's CDR3 is CASSPGTRPSPLHF. The CDR3, as DNA: TGTGCCAGCTCACCCGGGACGCGGCCTTCACCCCTCCACTTT.

The sample holds many counts of this clonotype. The chain carries TRBV5-1 and TRBJ2-1; 10 bases map to TRBD2. Germline assignment: CDR1 SGHRS and CDR2 YFSETQ. With V trimmed by 0 bases and J by 6 bases, 15 bases remained unmatched. The CDR3 has 19 amino acids. As DNA, the CDR3 is TGCGCCAGCAGCTTGGATTTGGCTAGCGGGGGTCTCTTGGGCAATGAGCAGTTCTTC. Protein product: CASSLDLASGGLLGNEQFF.

The table lists this clonotype with a few counts. V and J are TRBV4-1 and TRBJ2-7; D remains ambiguous. The CDR3 loop spans 16 amino acids. Germline V gene data show CDR1 as MGHRA and CDR2 as YSYEKL. Trimming removed 0 bases at V and 2 bases at J, with 14 bases between. The CDR3 DNA reads as TGCGCCAGCAGCCAAGATAAGAAGCCGCCGACCTACGAGCAGTACGTC. As protein: CASSQDKKPPTYEQYV.

The V gene is TRBV28, the J gene TRBJ1-4; D unclear. V shed 1 base and J shed 0 bases, with 15 bases lying between them. The CDR3 spans 18 residues. Germline-derived CDR1 and CDR2 are MDHEN and SYDVKM. CDR3 loop: CASSLFRSGTTTNEKLFF. Here the CDR3 DNA reads TGTGCCAGCAGTTTATTCCGCTCGGGCACCACAACTAATGAAAAACTGTTTTTT.

Points on this clonotype: This may stem from a read error, because a much larger clone lies one nucleotide away. The J gene is TRBJ2-2, the V gene TRBV29-1, with D perhaps matching TRBD2 (6 bases). Germline V lookup: CDR1 SQVTM, CDR2 ANQGSEA. The ends were cut back, 7 bases at V and 2 bases at J, with 17 bases in the middle. CDR3 length: 15 amino acids. The CDR3 DNA reads as TGCAGCGCCCGAGGGCTTAGCGGAAACACCGGGGAGCTGTTTTTT. Its protein is CSARGLSGNTGELFF.

This chain links TRBV24-1 with TRBJ2-5, with D uncertain. The germline V gene encodes CDR1 KGHDR and CDR2 SFDVKD. The CDR3 length is 15 residues. Trimming removed 4 bases at V and 5 bases at J, with 16 bases between. The CDR3 loop reads CATSDPRLDRETQYF. The DNA of the CDR3 is TGTGCCACCAGTGACCCTCGACTCGACCGGGAGACCCAGTACTTC.

V and J are TRBV20-1 and TRBJ1-5, with D possibly being TRBD1 (5 bases). The germline gives CDR1 DFQATT, CDR2 SNEGSKA (reference sequence). Trimming pared 5 bases from V and 1 base from J, leaving 9 bases between. The CDR3 totals 13 residues. The CDR3 spells CSAGDASNQPQHF. CDR3 DNA sequence: TGCAGTGCTGGGGACGCCAGCAATCAGCCCCAGCATTTT.

This clonotype has only a few counts. In nucleotides, the CDR3 is TGTGCCAGCAGGGCGAACAGACCAATTCAAGAGACCCAGTACTTC. The encoded protein is CASRANRPIQETQYF. The chain is built from TRBV2 and TRBJ2-5; D is undetermined. The CDR3 runs to 15 residues. V shed 6 bases and J shed 2 bases, with 16 bases lying between them. Germline-derived CDR1 and CDR2 are SNHLY and FYNNEI. Based on the CDR3 plus reference TRBV2 and TRBJ2-5, the full variable domain is EPEVTQTPSHQVTQMGQEVILRCVPISNHLYFYWYRQILGQKVEFLVSFYNNEISEKSEIFDDQFSVERPDGSNFTLKIRSTKLEDSAMYFCASRANRPIQETQYFGPGTRLLVL.

This clonotype showed up many times. The CDR3 DNA sequence: TGTGCCAGCAGTTTACGAGCCTACGAGCAGTTCTTC. It yields the protein CASSLRAYEQFF. The rearrangement links TRBV12-3 or TRBV12-4 to TRBJ2-1; D call uncertain. V lost 2 bases to trimming and J lost 10 bases, with 9 bases between them. The CDR3 length is 12 residues.

This clonotype was seen a handful of times. The rearrangement links TRBV11-2 to TRBJ1-2; TRBD1 aligns across 11 bases. The junction had 9 bases not matched to a gene; V was cut back by 5 bases and J by 7 bases. CDR1 SGHAT and CDR2 FQNNGV come from the germline V gene. CDR3 length: 15 amino acids. CDR3 nucleotides: TGTGCCAGCAGCCAGGCCGGACAGGGGGCGCCTGGCTACACCTTC. It encodes CASSQAGQGAPGYTF. The full variable domain, rest sourced from reference TRBV11-2 and TRBJ1-2, is EAGVAQSPRYKIIEKRQSVAFWCNPISGHATLYWYQQILGQGPKLLIQFQNNGVVDDSQLPKDRFSAERLKGVDSTLKIQPAKLEDSAVYLCASSQAGQGAPGYTFGSGTRLTVV.

In this sample, this clonotype turned up many times. V is TRBV5-1 and J is TRBJ2-5; D gene uncertain. V gave up 0 bases and J gave up 5 bases, with 8 bases separating them. The germline gives CDR1 SGHRS, CDR2 YFSETQ. The CDR3 covers 13 residues. The CDR3: CASSLDPKETQYF. Written as DNA, the CDR3 is TGCGCCAGCAGCTTGGACCCTAAGGAGACCCAGTACTTC.

This clonotype came up many times. The chain links TRBV10-3 to TRBJ1-1; TRBD1 might be the D (6 bases). Germline V gives CDR1 ENHRY, CDR2 SYGVKD. The V gene lost 10 bases and the J gene lost 1 base, with 16 bases spanning the gap. The CDR3 runs 14 residues. CDR3 in DNA: TGTGCCACGAGGCGACAGGCGCCGAACACTGAAGCTTTCTTT. It is translated as CATRRQAPNTEAFF.

This CDR3 is CSARGMGPTPLNEQFF. The DNA for the CDR3 is TGCAGTGCTAGAGGGATGGGGCCAACCCCCCTAAATGAGCAGTTCTTC. V usage is TRBV20-1 and J usage is TRBJ2-1, with D maybe TRBD1 (5 bases). Per the germline V gene, CDR1 is DFQATT and CDR2 is SNEGSKA (reference sequence). This CDR3 contains 16 residues. V lost 1 base and J lost 7, with 20 bases in between.